This T cell receptor beta chain was sequenced in a study of beta chain features in type 1 diabetes. This clone was seen only a few times. Its antigen is undetermined. Study-wide results and caveats: Moderate yet significant TCRB CDR3 shortening was seen in Type 1 diabetes patients in all four CD4+ subsets.

Sequencing targeted expressed TCRB transcripts, as all isolated RNA had been reverse transcribed. Using immunoSEQ multiplex PCR, the repertoire was profiled, and TCRdb retains in-frame clones only, with some absent. The sample includes hundreds of thousands of clones, about 14% of them seen just once. Trimming cost V 4 bases and J 5 bases; bases outside gene matches: 11. Germline V CDR1 and CDR2: SGDLS, YYNGEE. CDR3 length equals 15 residues. This clonotype was obtained from a man between 18 and 35 years old with type 1 diabetes. Sequenced sample: naive CD4+ T cells from blood. The gene calls are TRBV9 and TRBJ2-7; 8 nucleotides line up with TRBD1. The CDR3 DNA is TGTGCCAGCAGCCCCCAAGGACAGGGTGACCACGAGCAGTACTTC. Protein sequence: CASSPQGQGDHEQYF.